This T cell receptor beta chain comes out of a study of graft-versus-host responses after intestinal transplantation. Study summary: Isolated intestinal, liver-intestinal, or multivisceral transplants were what recipients had.

This clone was picked up a small number of times. Antigen: not known. Measured with immunoSEQ multiplex PCR; TCRdb has only the in-frame clones, and not every one. The sample lists approximately 90,000 clones; around 90% were seen once. Losses at the gene ends were 6 bases for V and 3 bases for J; bases not matched to a gene: 14. The germline V gene has CDR1 MNHEY and CDR2 SMNVEV (reference sequence). The CDR3 has 17 amino acids. Points from the study as a whole: Early after transplant, HvG clones declined as circulating GvH clones peaked. Allografts carried high graft-versus-host to host-versus-graft clonal ratios in patients having graft-donor T cell macrochimerism. Detection of GvH clones occurred in recipient marrow, and some had their first appearance in ileum or blood.

Material: unstimulated CD4+ T cells sorted from spleen or lymph node cells, obtained before transplant. This clonotype was sampled from a human donor who was the organ donor for an intestinal transplant. The chain links TRBV27 to TRBJ1-2; TRBD1 agrees at 9 bases. DNA of the CDR3: TGTGCCAGCAGGTCAAACACAGGGGGCGCACGGGACTATGGCTACACCTTC. It is translated as CASRSNTGGARDYGYTF.